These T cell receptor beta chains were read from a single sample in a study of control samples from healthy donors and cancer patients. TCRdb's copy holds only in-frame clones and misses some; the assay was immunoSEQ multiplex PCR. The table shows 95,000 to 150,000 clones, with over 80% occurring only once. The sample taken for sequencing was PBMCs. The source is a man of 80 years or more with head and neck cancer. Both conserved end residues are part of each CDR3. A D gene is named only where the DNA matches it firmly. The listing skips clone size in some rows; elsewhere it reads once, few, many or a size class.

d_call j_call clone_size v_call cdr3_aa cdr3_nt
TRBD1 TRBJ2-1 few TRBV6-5 CASSYWTGSFEQFF TGTGCCAGCAGTTACTGGACAGGGTCGTTTGAGCAGTTCTTC
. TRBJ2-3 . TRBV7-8 CASSLAGSMGADTQYF TGTGCCAGCAGCTTAGCAGGGTCTATGGGGGCAGATACGCAGTATTTT
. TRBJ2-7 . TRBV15 CATSRPDSYEQYF TGTGCCACCAGCAGACCCGACAGTTACGAGCAGTACTTC
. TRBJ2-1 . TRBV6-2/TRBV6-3 CASSYGTLNEQFF TGTGCCAGCAGTTACGGGACACTAAATGAGCAGTTCTTC
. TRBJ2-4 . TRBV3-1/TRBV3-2 CASSQATGRGAKNIQYF TGTGCCAGCAGCCAAGCGACAGGACGGGGGGCCAAAAACATTCAGTACTTC
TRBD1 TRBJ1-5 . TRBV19 CASSRTGGKYSNQPQHF TGTGCCAGTAGCCGGACAGGGGGTAAATATAGCAATCAGCCCCAGCATTTT
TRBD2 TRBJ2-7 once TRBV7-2 CASSSRGGPYEQYF TGTGCCAGCAGCTCGAGGGGAGGGCCCTACGAGCAGTACTTC
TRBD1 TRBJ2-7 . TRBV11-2 CASSSLFRTGEKTAYEQYF TGTGCCAGCAGCTCCCTTTTCCGAACAGGGGAAAAGACGGCCTACGAGCAGTACTTC
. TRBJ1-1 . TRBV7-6 CASSQWQVESTEAFF TGTGCCAGCAGCCAGTGGCAGGTTGAGAGCACTGAAGCTTTCTTT
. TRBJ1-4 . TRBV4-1 CASSPHATNEKLFF TGCGCCAGCAGCCCCCACGCAACTAATGAAAAACTGTTTTTT
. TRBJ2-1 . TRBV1 CTSSQVRLAGIYNEQFF TGCACCAGCAGCCAAGTTAGGCTAGCGGGCATCTACAATGAGCAGTTCTTC
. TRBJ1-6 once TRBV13 CASSPRPNSPLHF TGTGCCAGCAGCCCCCGCCCCAATTCACCCCTCCACTTT
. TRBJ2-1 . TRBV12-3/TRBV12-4 CASSQHNEQFF TGTGCCAGCAGTCAGCACAATGAGCAGTTCTTC
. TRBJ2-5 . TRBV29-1 CSGLGETQYF TGCAGCGGCCTCGGTGAGACCCAGTACTTC
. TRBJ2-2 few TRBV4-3 CASSQDIWAGELFF TGCGCCAGCAGCCAAGATATCTGGGCCGGGGAGCTGTTTTTT
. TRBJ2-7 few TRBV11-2 CASSFGGSYEQYF TGTGCCAGCAGCTTTGGGGGATCCTACGAGCAGTACTTC
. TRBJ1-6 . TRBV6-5 CASSYPPGTNSPLHF TGTGCCAGCAGTTACCCCCCAGGGACTAATTCACCCCTCCACTTT
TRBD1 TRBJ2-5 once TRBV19 CASGTGGGLLGTQYF TGTGCCAGTGGAACAGGGGGCGGGTTGTTGGGGACCCAGTACTTC
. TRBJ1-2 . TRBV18 CASSLGSPYGYTF TGTGCCAGCTCCCTGGGTTCCCCCTATGGCTACACCTTC
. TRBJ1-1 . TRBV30 CAWRAGGDTEAFF TGTGCCTGGAGGGCGGGGGGGGACACTGAAGCTTTCTTT
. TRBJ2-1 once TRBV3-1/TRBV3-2 CASSQGAGAYNEQFF TGTGCCAGCAGCCAAGGGGCAGGGGCCTACAATGAGCAGTTCTTC
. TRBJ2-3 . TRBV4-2 CASSQEGAATDTQYF TGTGCCAGCAGCCAAGAGGGGGCCGCCACAGATACGCAGTATTTT
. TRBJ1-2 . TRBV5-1 CASSLEQGISGYTF TGCGCCAGCAGCTTGGAGCAGGGGATCAGTGGCTACACCTTC
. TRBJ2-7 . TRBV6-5 CASSYSSAADYEQYF TGTGCCAGCAGTTACTCCTCAGCGGCTGACTACGAGCAGTACTTC
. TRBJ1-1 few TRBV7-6 CASSLMVNTEAFF TGTGCCAGCAGCTTGATGGTGAACACTGAAGCTTTCTTT
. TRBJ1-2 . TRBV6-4 CASNGASNYGYTF TGTGCCAGCAATGGGGCTTCGAACTATGGCTACACCTTC
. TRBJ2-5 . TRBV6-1 CASSEIRSETQYF TGTGCCAGCAGTGAAATTAGGTCGGAGACCCAGTACTTC
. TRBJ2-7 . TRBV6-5 CASTPGYEQYF TGTGCCAGCACCCCAGGGTACGAGCAGTACTTC
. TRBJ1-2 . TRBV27 CASGRKANYGYTF TGTGCCAGCGGGAGGAAGGCTAACTATGGCTACACCTTC
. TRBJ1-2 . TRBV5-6 CASSLQVGNYGYTF TGTGCCAGCAGCTTGCAAGTGGGGAACTATGGCTACACCTTC
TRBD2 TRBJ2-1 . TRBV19 CASRIAGVSFSEQFF TGTGCCAGTAGAATAGCGGGAGTTTCTTTCAGTGAGCAGTTCTTC
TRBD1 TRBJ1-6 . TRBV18 CASSPLDRALSPLHF TGTGCCAGCTCACCGTTGGACAGGGCGCTCTCACCCCTCCACTTT
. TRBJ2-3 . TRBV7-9 CASSLGDVTEYF TGTGCCAGCAGCTTAGGGGACGTAACAGAGTATTTT
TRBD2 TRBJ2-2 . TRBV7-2 CASSPTSGKVGELFF TGTGCCAGCAGCCCGACTAGCGGGAAGGTCGGGGAGCTGTTTTTT
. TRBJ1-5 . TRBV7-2 CASSLNLGPQHF TGTGCCAGCAGCTTGAACCTCGGGCCCCAGCATTTT
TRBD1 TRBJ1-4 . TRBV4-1 CASSQDRGRGNEKLFF TGCGCCAGCAGCCAAGACAGGGGGAGAGGTAATGAAAAACTGTTTTTT
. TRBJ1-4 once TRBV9 CASSVAIGTNEKLFF TGTGCCAGCAGCGTAGCTATCGGGACTAATGAAAAACTGTTTTTT
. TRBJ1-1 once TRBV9 CASSPTGGGNTEAFF TGTGCCAGCAGCCCCACTGGAGGGGGGAACACTGAAGCTTTCTTT